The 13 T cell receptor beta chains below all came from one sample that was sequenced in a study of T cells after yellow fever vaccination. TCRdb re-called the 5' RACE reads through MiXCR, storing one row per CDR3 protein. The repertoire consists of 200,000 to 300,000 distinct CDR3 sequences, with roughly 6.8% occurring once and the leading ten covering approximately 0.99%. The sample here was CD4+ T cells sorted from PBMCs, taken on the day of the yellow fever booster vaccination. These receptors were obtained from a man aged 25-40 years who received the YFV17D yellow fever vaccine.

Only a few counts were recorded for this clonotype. CDR3 DNA: TGTGCCAGCAGCCACGCATACAGATCAACTAATGAAAAACTGTTTTTT. This sequence encodes CASSHAYRSTNEKLFF. V gene TRBV4-2 combines with J gene TRBJ1-4; D is ambiguous. Germline CDR1 reads LGHNA; CDR2 reads YNFKEQ. V lost 3 bases to trimming and J lost 0 bases, with 11 bases between them. The CDR3 covers 16 residues.

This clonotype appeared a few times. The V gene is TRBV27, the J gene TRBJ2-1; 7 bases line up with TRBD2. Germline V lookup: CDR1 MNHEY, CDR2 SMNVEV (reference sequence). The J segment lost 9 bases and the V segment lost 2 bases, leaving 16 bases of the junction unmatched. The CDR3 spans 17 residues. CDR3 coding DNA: TGTGCCAGCAGTTTAGTGGGTTCGTGGGCGGGAGCGGCTGAGCAGTTCTTC. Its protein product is CASSLVGSWAGAAEQFF.

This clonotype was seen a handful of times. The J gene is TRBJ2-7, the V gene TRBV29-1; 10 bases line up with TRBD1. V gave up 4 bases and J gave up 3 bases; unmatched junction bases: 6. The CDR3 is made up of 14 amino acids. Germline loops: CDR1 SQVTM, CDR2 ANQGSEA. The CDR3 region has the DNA TGCAGCGTTGTGGACAGGGGGACACTCTACGAGCAGTACTTC. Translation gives CSVVDRGTLYEQYF.

This CDR3 reads CASSLRQTSGSYEQYF. The DNA for the CDR3 is TGTGCCAGCAGTTTGCGGCAGACTAGCGGGAGTTACGAGCAGTACTTC. V is TRBV12-3 or TRBV12-4 and J is TRBJ2-7; TRBD2 aligns across 12 bases. The trim removed 3 bases at V and 4 bases at J, leaving 7 bases unmatched. There are 16 residues in the CDR3.

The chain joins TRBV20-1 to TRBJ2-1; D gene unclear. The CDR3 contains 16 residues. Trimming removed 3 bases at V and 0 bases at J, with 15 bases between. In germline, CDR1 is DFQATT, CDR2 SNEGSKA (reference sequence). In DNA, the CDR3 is TGCAGTGCTAGCCGACTCAGGACGGCCTCCTACAATGAGCAGTTCTTC. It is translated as CSASRLRTASYNEQFF.

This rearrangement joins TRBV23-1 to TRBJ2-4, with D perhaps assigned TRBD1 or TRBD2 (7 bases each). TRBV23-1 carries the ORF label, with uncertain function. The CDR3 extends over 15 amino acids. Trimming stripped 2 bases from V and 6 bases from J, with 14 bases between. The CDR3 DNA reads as TGCGCCAGCAGTCAACCAGGGGGAGGGGGAAACATTCAGTACTTC. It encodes CASSQPGGGGNIQYF.

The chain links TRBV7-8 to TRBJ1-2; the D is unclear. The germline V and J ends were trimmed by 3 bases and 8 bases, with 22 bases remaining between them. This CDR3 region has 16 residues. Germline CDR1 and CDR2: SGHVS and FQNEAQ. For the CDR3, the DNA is TGTGCCAGCAGCTTGGACGGCTACATCACGTCGGGGGGCTACACCTTC. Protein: CASSLDGYITSGGYTF.

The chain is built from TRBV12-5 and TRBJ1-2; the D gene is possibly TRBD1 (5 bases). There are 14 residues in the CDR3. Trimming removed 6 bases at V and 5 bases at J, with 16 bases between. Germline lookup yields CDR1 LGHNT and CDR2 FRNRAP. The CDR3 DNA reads TGTGCTAGTGGCTACGCGGGGGGGTGGTATGGCTACACCTTC. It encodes CASGYAGGWYGYTF.

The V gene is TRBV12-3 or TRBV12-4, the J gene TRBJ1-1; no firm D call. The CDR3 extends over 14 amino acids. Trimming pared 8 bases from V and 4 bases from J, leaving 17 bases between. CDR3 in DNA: TGTGCCAGCCGAAAAACGGGCTACGGCACTGAAGCTTTCTTT. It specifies CASRKTGYGTEAFF.

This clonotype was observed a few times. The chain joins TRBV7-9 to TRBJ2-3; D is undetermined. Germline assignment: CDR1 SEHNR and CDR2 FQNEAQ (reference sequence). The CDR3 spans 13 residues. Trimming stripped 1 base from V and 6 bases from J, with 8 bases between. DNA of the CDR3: TGTGCCAGCAGCTTAGGTTCCTGGGATACGCAGTATTTT. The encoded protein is CASSLGSWDTQYF.

The chain's CDR3 is CASTSGTSGSREQYF. The CDR3 nucleotides are TGTGCCAGCACCTCCGGGACTAGCGGGAGTCGGGAGCAGTACTTC. This chain connects TRBV6-2 or TRBV6-3 to TRBJ2-7; 14 nucleotides align to TRBD2. The V gene end was trimmed by 7 bases and the J gene end by 7 bases; junction bases not matched to a gene: 9. Germline V gene lookup returns CDR1 MNHEY and CDR2 SVGEGT. The CDR3 sequence is 15 residues long.

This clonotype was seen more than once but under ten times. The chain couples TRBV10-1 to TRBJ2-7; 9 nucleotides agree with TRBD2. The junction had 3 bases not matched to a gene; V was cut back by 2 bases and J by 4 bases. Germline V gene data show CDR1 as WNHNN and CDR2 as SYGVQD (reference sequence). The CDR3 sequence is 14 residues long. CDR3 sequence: CASSEQAGGYEQYF. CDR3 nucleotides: TGCGCCAGCAGTGAGCAAGCGGGAGGTTACGAGCAGTACTTC.

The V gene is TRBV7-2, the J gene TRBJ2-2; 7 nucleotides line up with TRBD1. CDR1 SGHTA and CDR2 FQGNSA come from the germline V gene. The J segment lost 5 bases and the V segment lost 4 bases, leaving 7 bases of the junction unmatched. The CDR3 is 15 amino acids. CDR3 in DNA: TGTGCCAGCAGCTCGGGACAGCCAGGGACCGGGGAGCTGTTTTTT. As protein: CASSSGQPGTGELFF.